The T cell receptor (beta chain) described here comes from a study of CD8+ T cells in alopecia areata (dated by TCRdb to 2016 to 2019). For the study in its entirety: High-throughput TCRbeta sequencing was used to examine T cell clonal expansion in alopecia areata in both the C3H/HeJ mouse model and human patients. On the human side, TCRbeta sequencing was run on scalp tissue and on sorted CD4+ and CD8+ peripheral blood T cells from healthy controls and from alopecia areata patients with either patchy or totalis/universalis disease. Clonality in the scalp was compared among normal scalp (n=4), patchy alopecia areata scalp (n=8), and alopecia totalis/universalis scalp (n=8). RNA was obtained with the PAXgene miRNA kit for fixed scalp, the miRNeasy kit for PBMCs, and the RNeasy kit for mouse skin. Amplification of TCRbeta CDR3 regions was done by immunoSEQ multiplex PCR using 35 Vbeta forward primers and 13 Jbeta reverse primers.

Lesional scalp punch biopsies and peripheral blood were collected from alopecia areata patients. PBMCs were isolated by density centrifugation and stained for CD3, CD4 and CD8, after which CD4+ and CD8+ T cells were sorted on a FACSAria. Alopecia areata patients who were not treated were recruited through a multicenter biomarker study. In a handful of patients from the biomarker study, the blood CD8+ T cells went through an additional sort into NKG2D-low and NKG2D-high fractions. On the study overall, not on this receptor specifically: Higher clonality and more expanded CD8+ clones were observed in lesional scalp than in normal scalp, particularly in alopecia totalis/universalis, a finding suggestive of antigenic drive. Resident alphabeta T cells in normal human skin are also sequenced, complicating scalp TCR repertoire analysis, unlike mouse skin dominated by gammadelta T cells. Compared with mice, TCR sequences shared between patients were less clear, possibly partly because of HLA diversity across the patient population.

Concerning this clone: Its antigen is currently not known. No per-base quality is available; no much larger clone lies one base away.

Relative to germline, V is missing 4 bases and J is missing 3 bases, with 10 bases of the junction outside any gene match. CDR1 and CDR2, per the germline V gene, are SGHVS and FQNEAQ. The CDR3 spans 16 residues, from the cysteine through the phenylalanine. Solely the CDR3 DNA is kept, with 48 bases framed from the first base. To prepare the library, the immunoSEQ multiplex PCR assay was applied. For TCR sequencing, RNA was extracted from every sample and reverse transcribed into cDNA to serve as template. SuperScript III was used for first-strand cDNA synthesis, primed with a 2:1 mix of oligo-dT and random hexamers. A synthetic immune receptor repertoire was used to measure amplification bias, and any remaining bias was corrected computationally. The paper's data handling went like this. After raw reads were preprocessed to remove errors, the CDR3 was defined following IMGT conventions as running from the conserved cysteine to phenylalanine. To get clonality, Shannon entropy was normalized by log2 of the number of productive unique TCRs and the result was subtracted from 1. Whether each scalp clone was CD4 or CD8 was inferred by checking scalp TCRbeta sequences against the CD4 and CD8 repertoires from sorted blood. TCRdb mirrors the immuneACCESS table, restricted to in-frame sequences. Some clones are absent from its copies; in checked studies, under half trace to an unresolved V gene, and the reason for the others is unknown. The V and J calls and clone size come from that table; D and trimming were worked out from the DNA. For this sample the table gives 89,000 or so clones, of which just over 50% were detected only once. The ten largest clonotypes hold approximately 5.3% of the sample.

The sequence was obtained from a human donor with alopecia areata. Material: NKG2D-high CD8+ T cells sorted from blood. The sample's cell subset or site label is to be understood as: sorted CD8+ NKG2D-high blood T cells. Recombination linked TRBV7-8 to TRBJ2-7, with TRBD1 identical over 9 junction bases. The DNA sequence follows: TGTGCCAGCAGCTCCGGGACAGGGTCTGGTCTCTACGAGCAGTACTTC. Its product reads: CASSSGTGSGLYEQYF.